The rows below give T cell receptor beta chains drawn from one sample of a study of cytomegalovirus exposure and HLA in healthy donors. Method: immunoSEQ multiplex PCR; TCRdb's copy keeps in-frame clones and lacks some. This table has under 100,000 clones, 60% to 80% appearing once. Specimen: PBMCs. Receptor source: a woman in her fifties or sixties in good health and CMV-seropositive. The CDR3 runs from the conserved cysteine through the conserved F or W. Each record gives: clone size, V gene, J gene, D gene, CDR3 DNA, CDR3 protein. D genes are given only for firm matches. The size of a clone is reported for some rows only, either as once, few or many, or as a class for expanded clones.

few	TRBV6-6	TRBJ2-7	NA	TGTGCCAGCAGTTATGGGCAGAACCTCAACGAGCAGTACTTC	CASSYGQNLNEQYF
NA	TRBV19	TRBJ1-1	TRBD1	TGTGCCAGTAGCTACCGGGACAGGGGAGGACCGGCCGAAGCTTTCTTT	CASSYRDRGGPAEAFF
few	TRBV9	TRBJ2-7	NA	TGTGCCAGCAGCCCCCGCGGGGACGGGGACTCCTACGAGCAGTACTTC	CASSPRGDGDSYEQYF
few	TRBV5-1	TRBJ2-2	TRBD2	TGCGCCAGCAGCCCAAGTGGGAGCGGGGGTTCGAACACCGGGGAGCTGTTTTTT	CASSPSGSGGSNTGELFF
NA	TRBV5-5	TRBJ1-2	NA	TGTGCCAGCAGCTTGGCCGGACAGAACTATGGCTACACCTTC	CASSLAGQNYGYTF
few	TRBV5-1	TRBJ2-2	TRBD1	TGCGCCAGCAGCACGCCGGGACAGGGGGCCACCGGGGAGCTGTTTTTT	CASSTPGQGATGELFF
NA	TRBV28	TRBJ1-5	NA	TGTGCCAGCAGGATTCAGGGTGGCAATCAGCCCCAGCATTTT	CASRIQGGNQPQHF
NA	TRBV5-1	TRBJ2-3	TRBD2	TGCGCCAGCAGCTTGGAGCTTGGGAGGGCCGGCACAGATACGCAGTATTTT	CASSLELGRAGTDTQYF
NA	TRBV10-3	TRBJ2-5	TRBD2	TGTGCCATCAGCGGACGGACTAGCGGGAGAAAAGAGACCCAGTACTTC	CAISGRTSGRKETQYF
NA	TRBV11-3	TRBJ2-7	NA	TGTGCCAGCAGCGTAACGGGCTACGAGCAGTACTTC	CASSVTGYEQYF
few	TRBV5-4	TRBJ2-1	TRBD2	TGTGCCAGCAGTAAACCTACGGGACTAGCGACCAATGAGCAGTTCTTC	CASSKPTGLATNEQFF
NA	TRBV2	TRBJ1-4	NA	TGTGCCAGCAACACAACTAATAATGAAAAACTGTTTTTT	CASNTTNNEKLFF
NA	TRBV5-1	TRBJ1-1	TRBD1	TGCGCCAGCAGCAAGGACAGGGAGGGTGTGACTGAAGCTTTCTTT	CASSKDREGVTEAFF
NA	TRBV28	TRBJ2-7	NA	TGTGCCAGCACGCCAGGTAGATACGAGCAGTACTTC	CASTPGRYEQYF
few	TRBV25-1	TRBJ1-2	NA	TGTGCCAGCAGTACCGGTTATGGCTACACCTTC	CASSTGYGYTF
NA	TRBV7-8	TRBJ2-2	NA	TGTGCCAGCAGCCAGACAGGACCCCACACCGGGGAGCTGTTTTTT	CASSQTGPHTGELFF
NA	TRBV28	TRBJ2-5	NA	TGTGCCAGCAGTTTAGGGGGGTTCATGCCGAGTGGGACCCAGTACTTC	CASSLGGFMPSGTQYF
NA	TRBV7-9	TRBJ1-2	TRBD1	TGTGCCAGCAGCTTAGGGGGACAGGGAGGAGGCTACACCTTC	CASSLGGQGGGYTF
NA	TRBV28	TRBJ1-1	NA	TGTGCCAGCAGTCCCCTGCGTCTTGGAGCTTTCTTT	CASSPLRLGAFF
once	TRBV5-1	TRBJ2-3	TRBD2	TGCGCCAGCAGCTTGGAGCGTTGGGGGGGTTTCACAGATACGCAGTATTTT	CASSLERWGGFTDTQYF
once	TRBV6-6	TRBJ1-3	NA	TGTGCCAGCACCATCACAGGGACTGGAAACACCATATATTTT	CASTITGTGNTIYF
few	TRBV4-3	TRBJ1-1	NA	TGCGCCAGCAGCCGACTGTCGGAGAACACTGAAGCTTTCTTT	CASSRLSENTEAFF
NA	TRBV4-2	TRBJ2-6	NA	TGTGCCAGCAGCCAAGAAACAGGGTCTGGGGCCAACGTCCTGACTTTC	CASSQETGSGANVLTF
NA	TRBV28	TRBJ1-5	TRBD1	TGTGCCAGCAGGACAGGGATACAGCCCCAGCATTTT	CASRTGIQPQHF
NA	TRBV28	TRBJ1-2	NA	TGTGCCACCGGAAGGTCTCAGGTCCGCTATGGCTACACCTTC	CATGRSQVRYGYTF
NA	TRBV21-1	TRBJ2-1	NA	TGTGCCAGCAGCAAAGCGCGCCCCGAGAGGCAGTTCTTC	CASSKARPERQFF
once	TRBV27	TRBJ2-2	NA	TGTGCCAGCAGTTGGAACGGGAGGAACACCGGGGAGCTGTTTTTT	CASSWNGRNTGELFF
NA	TRBV6-4	TRBJ2-1	NA	TGTGCCAGCAGTTTACAGGGGGGGGATGAGCAGTTCTTC	CASSLQGGDEQFF
NA	TRBV5-1	TRBJ2-5	NA	TGCGCCAGCAGCTTGGGACCGGGTACGGGAGAGACCCAGTACTTC	CASSLGPGTGETQYF
NA	TRBV15	TRBJ1-4	TRBD1	TGTGCCACCAGCAGAGATCCAGGGGGCGACGAAAAACTGTTTTTT	CATSRDPGGDEKLFF
NA	TRBV6-5	TRBJ2-1	TRBD2	TGTGCCAGCAGTTCCACGGGGCTAGCGGGAGGGCTCGAGTTCTTC	CASSSTGLAGGLEFF
NA	TRBV5-8	TRBJ2-1	NA	TGTGCCAGCAGCTTCGGGGGAGAGGTTCACAATGAGCAGTTCTTC	CASSFGGEVHNEQFF
NA	TRBV19	TRBJ2-5	NA	TGTGCCAGTAGTATGGGGCCTAGTGGGGAAGAGACCCAGTACTTC	CASSMGPSGEETQYF
NA	TRBV11-2	TRBJ1-1	TRBD1	TGTGCCAGCAGGGATTTAGAGGTCAGGGGGCGAGGCACTGAAGCTTTCTTT	CASRDLEVRGRGTEAFF
NA	TRBV4-3	TRBJ2-2	NA	TGCGCCAGCAGCCGAGCCTCCACCCGCGGGGAGCTGTTTTTT	CASSRASTRGELFF
NA	TRBV7-7	TRBJ2-5	TRBD2	TGTGCTAGCAGCTTAGGACTAGCGGGTGAAATCCAGTACTTC	CASSLGLAGEIQYF
NA	TRBV29-1	TRBJ2-3	TRBD2	TGCAGCGTAGGCAGCGGGAGTGATACGCAGTATTTT	CSVGSGSDTQYF
NA	TRBV7-9	TRBJ2-7	TRBD2	TGTGCCAGCAGCTTAGGGACTAGCGGGACCTACGAGCAGTACTTC	CASSLGTSGTYEQYF
once	TRBV6-5	TRBJ1-2	NA	TGTGCCAGCAGTTGTAGTGGCTACACCTTC	CASSCSGYTF
NA	TRBV5-1	TRBJ1-1	TRBD1	TGCGCCAGCAGCCCATACGGGACAGGGATAGACACTGAAGCTTTCTTT	CASSPYGTGIDTEAFF
NA	TRBV5-4	TRBJ2-2	NA	TGTGCCAGCAAGATTTCCCTCACAACCGGGGAGCTGTTTTTT	CASKISLTTGELFF